The clone carrying this T cell receptor beta chain was counted between two and nine times. The data belong to a study of T cells after yellow fever vaccination. One entry per CDR3 protein, called by TCRdb with MiXCR from the 5' RACE reads. The table includes about 630,000 distinct CDR3 sequences, 12% detected once. Trimming pared 3 bases from V and 6 bases from J, leaving 18 bases between. The germline V gene encodes CDR1 MDHEN and CDR2 SYDVKM. This CDR3 is 16 amino acids long. The V gene is TRBV28, the J gene TRBJ2-1; D remains unclear. Sequenced material: PBMCs, taken on the day of the yellow fever booster vaccination. The receptor's source is a man aged 25 to 45 who received the YFV17D yellow fever vaccine. In DNA form, the CDR3 reads TGTGCCAGCAGTTTTCATGGCCTCGATGTGGCCAATGAGCAGTTCTTC. It encodes CASSFHGLDVANEQFF.